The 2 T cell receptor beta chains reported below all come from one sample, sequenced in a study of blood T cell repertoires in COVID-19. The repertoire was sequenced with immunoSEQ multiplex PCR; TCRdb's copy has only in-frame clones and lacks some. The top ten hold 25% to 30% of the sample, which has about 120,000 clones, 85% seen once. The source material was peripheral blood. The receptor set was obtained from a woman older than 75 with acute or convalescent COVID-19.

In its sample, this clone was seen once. The CDR3 protein is CASSPGLAGRSYEQYF. The DNA of the CDR3 is TGTGCCAGCAGCCCGGGACTAGCGGGGAGGTCCTACGAGCAGTACTTC. The V and J genes are TRBV9 and TRBJ2-7, with TRBD2 matching 13 bases. The CDR3 loop spans 16 amino acids. V shed 4 bases, J shed 1 base, and the junction held 5 bases outside the gene matches. Germline V CDR1 and CDR2: SGDLS, YYNGEE.

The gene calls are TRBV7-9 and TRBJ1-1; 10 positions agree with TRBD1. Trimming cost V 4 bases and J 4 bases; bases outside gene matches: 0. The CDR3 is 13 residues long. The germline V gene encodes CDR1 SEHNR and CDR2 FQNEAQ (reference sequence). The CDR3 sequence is CASSWTGGTEAFF. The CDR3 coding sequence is TGTGCCAGCAGCTGGACAGGGGGCACTGAAGCTTTCTTT.